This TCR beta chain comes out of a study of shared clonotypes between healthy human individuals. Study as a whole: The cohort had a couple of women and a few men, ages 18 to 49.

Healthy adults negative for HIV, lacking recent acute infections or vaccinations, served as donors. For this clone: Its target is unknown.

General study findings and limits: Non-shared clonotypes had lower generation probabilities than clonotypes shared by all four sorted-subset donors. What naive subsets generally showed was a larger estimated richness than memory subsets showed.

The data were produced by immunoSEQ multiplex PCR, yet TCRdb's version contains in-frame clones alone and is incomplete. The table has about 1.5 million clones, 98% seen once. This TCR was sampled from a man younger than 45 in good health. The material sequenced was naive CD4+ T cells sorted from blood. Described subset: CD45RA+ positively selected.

CDR3 coding DNA: TGTGCCAGCAGCTTACTCACAGCCCTTTCCTACGAGCAGTACTTC. Translation: CASSLLTALSYEQYF. The chain uses TRBV7-2 and TRBJ2-7, with D hard to call. V lost 2 bases and J lost 1, with 12 bases in between. Per germline, CDR1 SGHTA and CDR2 FQGNSA. The CDR3 totals 15 residues.